This T cell receptor beta chain was captured in a study of T-cell memory formation after mild COVID-19. Whole-study results and caveats: Specificity for SARS-CoV-2 was not confirmed among the second-wave clones peaking on day 37. Largely, contracting CD4+ clones fell within CM and EM, and contracting CD8+ clones within EMRA. A second wave expanding day 15 to 37 was CD4+-biased; contracting clones were balanced.

The CDR3 is 15 amino acids. CDR1 and CDR2 from the germline V gene are SGDLS and YYNGEE. Trimming took 0 bases from V and 10 from J, leaving 17 bases between them. TCR alpha and TCR beta cDNA libraries with sample barcodes and UMIs came from 5'RACE using constant-segment primers. TCRdb reprocessed the 5' RACE reads with MiXCR, giving one entry per CDR3 protein. The data contain 45,000 to 65,000 distinct CDR3 sequences, roughly a tenth of them seen just once; the ten biggest clones take up 12%. A word on this clonotype: No antigen is known for it.

Source material: PBMCs or a T cell subset sorted from them (not recorded which). The chain joins TRBV9 to TRBJ2-1, with a tentative D call TRBD2 (5 bases). The receptor's source is an adult woman who had mild COVID-19 (a few samples of this study predate the infection). Cell type and time point are not known. The CDR3 loop reads CASSVVLDRAGEQFF. The CDR3 DNA reads as TGTGCCAGCAGCGTAGTCCTGGATAGGGCGGGCGAGCAGTTCTTC.